This T cell receptor (beta chain) was identified during a study of blood T cell repertoires in COVID-19. Study overall: The study drew acute and convalescent COVID-19 samples from the United States, Italy and Spain. T cells, B-cell-depleted T cells, or PBMCs provided the cDNA or gDNA that served as material.

CDR3 length: 12 residues. Per the germline V gene, CDR1 is MDHEN and CDR2 is SYDVKM. The ends were cut back, 5 bases at V and 11 bases at J, with 15 bases in the middle. Authors' methods: Using reference gene primer amplification, nucleated cell counts were estimated. The method was immunoSEQ multiplex PCR; TCRdb's version includes in-frame clones alone and lacks a portion of them. The DNA was the basis for D and trimming; V, J and clone size are from that table. The sample yields just over 150,000 clones, about 93% seen once. This sequence joins TRBV28 and TRBJ1-2, with D maybe TRBD1 (5 bases). The clonotype was recovered from a woman aged 45-60 years with acute or convalescent COVID-19. Sequenced material: peripheral blood. In nucleotides, the CDR3 is TGTGCCAGCAGTCCCTCGCGTGGGGCATACACCTTC. It is translated as CASSPSRGAYTF.